A single sample is the source of the 9 T cell receptor beta chains below, sequenced in a study of neurological immune-mediated disorders. TCRdb independently ran MiXCR on the 5' RACE reads; one entry per CDR3 protein. The profile shows about 38,000 distinct CDR3 sequences, approximately 5.1% of them singletons. The sample consisted of CD4+ T cells from blood. The source is a man between 18 and 29 years old in good health.

This clonotype appeared many times. This chain connects TRBV6-2 or TRBV6-3 to TRBJ1-3; no clear D gene. This CDR3 contains 16 residues. Germline CDR1 and CDR2: MNHEY and SVGEGT. Between the trimmed V and J ends, which lost 2 bases and 4 bases, there was a span of 15 bases. CDR3 region: CASSYTGRTGGNTIYF. CDR3 nucleotide sequence: TGTGCCAGCAGTTACACCGGGCGTACTGGAGGAAACACCATATATTTT.

This clonotype occurred many times. The chain employs TRBV20-1 and TRBJ2-7; 10 nucleotides agree with TRBD2. With 2 bases clipped from V and 4 bases from J, the junction kept 2 bases outside the gene matches. This CDR3 comprises 13 residues. Germline V CDR1 and CDR2: DFQATT, SNEGSKA (reference sequence). DNA of the CDR3: TGCAGTGCTAGACTAGCGGGGGCGTACGAGCAGTACTTC. Its protein product is CSARLAGAYEQYF.

This clonotype has a count of ten or more. V usage is TRBV20-1 and J usage is TRBJ1-5, with TRBD1 matching over 7 bases. Looked up from germline, CDR1 is DFQATT and CDR2 is SNEGSKA (reference sequence). V shed 6 bases, J shed 6 bases, and the junction held 8 bases outside the gene matches. This CDR3 has 13 residues. In DNA, the CDR3 is TGCAGTGCAACGACAGGGATGGGTCAGCCCCAGCATTTT. Residues: CSATTGMGQPQHF.

The CDR3 sequence is CAISRAGGISDEQFF. The CDR3 DNA reads TGTGCCATCAGCCGCGCGGGGGGCATTTCGGATGAGCAGTTCTTC. The V gene is TRBV10-3, the J gene TRBJ2-1, with 8 bases lining up with TRBD2. The J segment lost 8 bases and the V segment lost 6 bases, leaving 12 bases of the junction unmatched. Germline V gene data show CDR1 as ENHRY and CDR2 as SYGVKD. The CDR3 is made up of 15 amino acids.

This clonotype was detected many times. The chain employs TRBV12-3 or TRBV12-4 and TRBJ1-2; D remains ambiguous. CDR3 size: 14 residues. Trimming stripped 3 bases from V and 2 bases from J, with 10 bases between. As DNA, the CDR3 is TGTGCCAGCAGTTTCTATCAGACAAACTATGGCTACACCTTC. Amino acids: CASSFYQTNYGYTF.

This clonotype was picked up many times. The V call is TRBV20-1, the J call TRBJ1-2; 9 bases are a match to TRBD1. V dropped 4 bases and J dropped 5; count of bases not matched to a gene: 17. The CDR3 loop spans 17 amino acids. Per germline, CDR1 DFQATT and CDR2 SNEGSKA (reference sequence). CDR3 bases: TGCAGTGCTAATTTCGTGGGACAGGGAAAGCTCCAATATGGCTACACCTTC. Its protein is CSANFVGQGKLQYGYTF.

The count of this clonotype is one. The CDR3 loop is CAINRDYGETQYF. In DNA, the CDR3 is TGTGCCATCAACCGGGACTACGGAGAGACCCAGTACTTC. The V and J genes are TRBV10-3 and TRBJ2-5; 7 bases are a match to TRBD2. The CDR3 is 13 residues long. Per germline, CDR1 ENHRY and CDR2 SYGVKD. J gave up 4 bases and V 7 bases, and 6 bases lay outside the gene matches.

This clonotype was observed at least ten times. This sequence joins TRBV10-3 and TRBJ1-2; D may be TRBD1 (5 bases). The germline gives CDR1 ENHRY, CDR2 SYGVKD. The germline V and J ends were trimmed by 10 bases and 8 bases, with 20 bases remaining between them. The length of the CDR3 is 13 residues. The CDR3 protein is CASGRGQGLGYTF. The CDR3 DNA reads TGTGCCAGTGGCCGGGGCCAAGGCCTAGGCTACACCTTC.

Ten or more counts support this clonotype. The chain combines TRBV5-1 with TRBJ2-3; 7 nucleotides line up with TRBD1. Germline values: CDR1 SGHRS, CDR2 YFSETQ. With 4 bases clipped from V and 5 bases from J, the junction kept 13 bases outside the gene matches. The CDR3 is 16 amino acids. The CDR3 nucleotides are TGCGCCAGCAGCCTGGGACAGACCTCCGTCGGAGATACGCAGTATTTT. This codes for CASSLGQTSVGDTQYF. Full variable domain (rest looked up from reference TRBV5-1 and TRBJ2-3): KAGVTQTPRYLIKTRGQQVTLSCSPISGHRSVSWYQQTPGQGLQFLFEYFSETQRNKGNFPGRFSGRQFSNSRSEMNVSTLELGDSALYLCASSLGQTSVGDTQYFGPGTRLTVL.